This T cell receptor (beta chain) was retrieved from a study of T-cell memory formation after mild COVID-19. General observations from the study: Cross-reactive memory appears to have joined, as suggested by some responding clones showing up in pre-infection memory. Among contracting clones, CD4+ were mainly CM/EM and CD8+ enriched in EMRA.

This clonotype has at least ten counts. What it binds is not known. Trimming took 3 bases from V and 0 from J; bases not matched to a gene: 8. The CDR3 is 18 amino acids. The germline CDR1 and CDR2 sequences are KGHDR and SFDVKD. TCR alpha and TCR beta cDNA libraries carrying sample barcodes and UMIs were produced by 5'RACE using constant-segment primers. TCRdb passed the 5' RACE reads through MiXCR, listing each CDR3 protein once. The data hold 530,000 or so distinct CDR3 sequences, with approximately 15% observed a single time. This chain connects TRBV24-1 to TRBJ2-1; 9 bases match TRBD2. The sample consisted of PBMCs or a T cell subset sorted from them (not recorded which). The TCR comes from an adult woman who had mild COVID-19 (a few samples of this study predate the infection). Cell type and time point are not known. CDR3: CATSDPAGGLSSYNEQFF. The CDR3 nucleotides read TGTGCCACCAGTGATCCCGCGGGGGGGTTAAGCTCCTACAATGAGCAGTTCTTC.